Listed below are T cell receptor beta chains from one sample, sequenced in a study of OX40 agonist ivuxolimab in advanced cancers. Profiling relied on immunoSEQ multiplex PCR, and the TCRdb table lists in-frame clones only, not all of them. In the table there are about 110,000 clones, roughly 89% of which are singletons. Material: CD4+ or CD8+ T cells sorted from blood, obtained in a trial of the OX40 agonist ivuxolimab. These receptors originate from an adult with an advanced solid tumor such as melanoma, head and neck, liver or kidney cancer. CDR3s include the opening cysteine and the closing phenylalanine or tryptophan. The D gene is left open where the match is weak. Size is stated for part of the rows, as once, few or many counts, or as a class when the clone is expanded.

d_gene	v_gene	j_gene	abundance	CDR3nt	CDR3aa
TRBD1	TRBV10-3	TRBJ2-5	once	TGTGCCATCAGTGAGTCGTGGCAGGGGGCTGAGACCCAGTACTTC	CAISESWQGAETQYF
.	TRBV30	TRBJ1-1	.	TGTGCCTGGAAGGGTCGGCAGACCACTGAAGCTTTCTTT	CAWKGRQTTEAFF
TRBD1	TRBV5-1	TRBJ2-1	.	TGCGCCAGCAGCTCCCAAACAGGGGGCGTCAATGAGCAGTTCTTC	CASSSQTGGVNEQFF
TRBD1	TRBV5-1	TRBJ2-1	.	TGCGCCAGCAGTCAGACAGGGGGGATCCACAATGAGCAGTTCTTC	CASSQTGGIHNEQFF
.	TRBV7-2	TRBJ1-5	.	TGTGCCAGCAGCCGCAGTTGGGGGGGCAATCAGCCCCAGCATTTT	CASSRSWGGNQPQHF
.	TRBV28	TRBJ1-2	.	TGTGCCAGCAGGAAAGGGAGTAGTACAGGGAATGGCTACACCTTC	CASRKGSSTGNGYTF
.	TRBV7-9	TRBJ1-1	.	TGTGCCAGCAGCTCCCAGGGGAGCACTGAAGCTTTCTTT	CASSSQGSTEAFF
TRBD1	TRBV4-2	TRBJ2-5	.	TGTGCCAGCAGCCAAGAGCAGGGGGCGAAGACCCAGTACTTC	CASSQEQGAKTQYF
TRBD1	TRBV29-1	TRBJ2-2	.	TGCAGCGTGCGGGACAGGGCAACCGGGGAGCTGTTTTTT	CSVRDRATGELFF
.	TRBV19	TRBJ1-1	.	TGTGCCAGTAGTATAGGCGAAACAGGGAACACTGAAGCTTTCTTT	CASSIGETGNTEAFF
TRBD1	TRBV4-2	TRBJ2-7	.	TGTGCCAGCAGCCAACGGGACAGAGGCTACGAGCAGTACTTC	CASSQRDRGYEQYF
TRBD1	TRBV9	TRBJ2-5	.	TGTGCCAGCAGCGAGACAGGGGGCGGAGGGGAGACCCAGTACTTC	CASSETGGGGETQYF
.	TRBV5-6	TRBJ1-3	.	TGTGCCAGCACGATCTTGGGGGCGTCCGGAAACACCATATATTTT	CASTILGASGNTIYF
.	TRBV6-5	TRBJ2-7	.	TGTGCCAGCAGTTACGGCAGGGCGAGAGACGAGCAGTACTTC	CASSYGRARDEQYF
.	TRBV4-1	TRBJ1-1	few	TGCGCCAGCAGCCAAGGCGGCTTAGGGACGGGGAACACTGAAGCTTTCTTT	CASSQGGLGTGNTEAFF
.	TRBV19	TRBJ1-5	.	TGTGCCAGTACCTCACGTGGGGGTTTTCAGCCCCAGCATTTT	CASTSRGGFQPQHF
.	TRBV19	TRBJ2-3	.	TGTGCCAGTAGTATACAAGGGGGGACAGATACGCAGTATTTT	CASSIQGGTDTQYF
.	TRBV19	TRBJ1-2	.	TGTGCCACTACACCAATTTCGAACTATGGCTACACCTTC	CATTPISNYGYTF
.	TRBV7-8	TRBJ1-4	.	TGTGCCAGCAGCTTCCGGACCCAAGCAACTAATGAAAAACTGTTTTTT	CASSFRTQATNEKLFF
.	TRBV6-5	TRBJ2-1	.	TGTGCCAGCAGACACAGGGTGGGGGCCAATGAGCAGTTCTTC	CASRHRVGANEQFF
.	TRBV7-2	TRBJ2-4	.	TGTGCCAGCAGCTTAGCTGGCCGGGCGAACATTCAGTACTTC	CASSLAGRANIQYF
TRBD1	TRBV7-8	TRBJ1-5	.	TGTGCCAGCAGCTTAGCTCGGGACAGCCGCAATCAGCCCCAGCATTTT	CASSLARDSRNQPQHF
.	TRBV4-3	TRBJ2-5	.	TGCGCCAGCAGCCAAGAGGCCAGGAGACAAGAGACCCAGTACTTC	CASSQEARRQETQYF
.	TRBV19	TRBJ1-1	.	TGTGCCAGTAGTAGTACAGCGAATCTCATGAACACTGAAGCTTTCTTT	CASSSTANLMNTEAFF
.	TRBV7-8	TRBJ1-6	.	TGTGCCAGCAGCCTGGTTTTGCCCTCTGGAGGTAATTCACCCCTCCACTTT	CASSLVLPSGGNSPLHF
.	TRBV5-1	TRBJ2-7	.	TGCGCCAGCAGCTTGGGGTGGTCCTCCTACGAGCAGTACTTC	CASSLGWSSYEQYF
.	TRBV6-5	TRBJ2-5	.	TGTGCCAGCAGTTACTCGATGTTGAAAGAGACCCAGTACTTC	CASSYSMLKETQYF
.	TRBV9	TRBJ1-6	.	TGTGCCAGCGGTGGGGCAGGGATCCCACCCCTCCACTTT	CASGGAGIPPLHF
.	TRBV9	TRBJ1-1	.	TGTGCCAGCAGCCCCCGCTCGGGGGGTAACACTGAAGCTTTCTTT	CASSPRSGGNTEAFF
.	TRBV28	TRBJ1-2	.	TGTGCCAGCACGCAGGCACTAGCTAACTATGGCTACACCTTC	CASTQALANYGYTF
TRBD1	TRBV4-3	TRBJ1-4	.	TGCGCCAGCAGCCAAGTGGGCCCCGGGACAGGGAATGAAAAACTGTTTTTT	CASSQVGPGTGNEKLFF
.	TRBV30	TRBJ2-7	.	TGTGCCATCTCCGGGACCTACGAGCAGTACTTC	CAISGTYEQYF
TRBD1	TRBV10-3	TRBJ1-1	.	TGTGCCATCAGTTCCCTGGGACAGATGAACACTGAAGCTTTCTTT	CAISSLGQMNTEAFF
.	TRBV11-1	TRBJ1-2	.	TGTGCCAGCAGCTTGGGAGTCTCTTATGGCTACACCTTC	CASSLGVSYGYTF
.	TRBV15	TRBJ1-2	.	TGTGCCACCAGCAGGGACAAGGATTTCTATGGCTACACCTTC	CATSRDKDFYGYTF
.	TRBV9	TRBJ2-5	once	TGTGCCAGCAGCGTAGTTGGGTCTGGGGAGACCCAGTACTTC	CASSVVGSGETQYF
.	TRBV11-3	TRBJ2-3	.	TGTGCCAGCAGCTTGGCCGGCTTGGCGGATACGCAGTATTTT	CASSLAGLADTQYF
.	TRBV5-6	TRBJ1-2	.	TGTGCCAGCAGCTTACGGCGGTATGGCTACACCTTC	CASSLRRYGYTF
.	TRBV29-1	TRBJ1-2	.	TGCAGCGTTTCCTCGGGCCCTAACTATGGCTACACCTTC	CSVSSGPNYGYTF
.	TRBV28	TRBJ2-2	.	TGTGCCAGCAGCCTAGGCCCCCTTCCGCTGAACACCGGGGAGCTGTTTTTT	CASSLGPLPLNTGELFF
.	TRBV2	TRBJ2-2	.	TGTGCCAGCAGCGTAACTAGCCTGAAGAACACCGGGGAGCTGTTTTTT	CASSVTSLKNTGELFF
.	TRBV18	TRBJ1-1	few	TGTGCCAGCTCACCACCCAGCGGATCGAAGAACACTGAAGCTTTCTTT	CASSPPSGSKNTEAFF